The 23 T cell receptor beta chains presented below share a single source sample, sequenced in a study of blood T cell repertoires in COVID-19. The protocol was immunoSEQ multiplex PCR, while the TCRdb copy is restricted to in-frame clones and leaves out a portion. The repertoire includes around 180,000 clones, about 82% of them detected once, and roughly 5% sits in the top ten. The sample was peripheral blood. The source is a woman under 40 with acute or convalescent COVID-19.

The chain links TRBV28 to TRBJ1-2; D possibly corresponds to TRBD1 (6 bases). Per germline, CDR1 MDHEN and CDR2 SYDVKM. V was cut by 3 bases and J by 1 base, with 9 bases left in between. The CDR3 covers 14 residues. The CDR3 nucleotides read TGTGCCAGCAGTTTCCAGGGGATTAACTATGGCTACACCTTC. Amino acid sequence: CASSFQGINYGYTF.

This clone was seen more than once but under ten times. The CDR3 reads CASSSLYEQYF. The DNA for the CDR3 is TGTGCCAGCAGTTCTCTCTACGAGCAGTACTTC. The chain recombines TRBV27 with TRBJ2-7; D is ambiguous. Trimming removed 4 bases at V and 3 bases at J, with 4 bases between. Germline CDR1 reads MNHEY; CDR2 reads SMNVEV (reference sequence). This CDR3 has 11 amino acids.

The rearrangement links TRBV5-1 to TRBJ1-6; no clear D gene. V was shortened by 0 bases and J by 0 bases, with 10 bases between the two germline ends. The CDR3 extends over 17 amino acids. Germline CDR1 SGHRS, CDR2 YFSETQ. The CDR3 spells CASSLGSPSSYNSPLHF. CDR3 coding DNA: TGCGCCAGCAGCTTGGGGTCTCCGAGCTCCTATAATTCACCCCTCCACTTT.

V is TRBV7-2 and J is TRBJ2-1; 13 nucleotides agree with TRBD2. The CDR3 sequence is 18 residues long. Germline trimming cut 5 bases from V and 0 bases from J; bases unmatched to any gene: 7. Looked up from germline, CDR1 is SGHTA and CDR2 is FQGNSA. CDR3 bases: TGTGCCAGCAGCAAAGGACTAGCGGGAGTGAGCTCCTACAATGAGCAGTTCTTC. It is translated as CASSKGLAGVSSYNEQFF.

This clone is medium-sized by share. The chain couples TRBV7-8 to TRBJ1-4, with 7 bases aligning to TRBD1. CDR3 length equals 14 residues. Looked up from germline, CDR1 is SGHVS and CDR2 is FQNEAQ. Trimming took 3 bases from V and 7 from J; bases not matched to a gene: 5. This CDR3 is CASSFWRGREKLFF. CDR3 in DNA: TGTGCCAGCAGCTTTTGGAGGGGGCGTGAAAAACTGTTTTTT.

V gene TRBV3-1 (or the pseudogene TRBV3-2) combines with J gene TRBJ1-1; D is unclear. Per germline, CDR1 LGHDT and CDR2 YNNKEL (reference sequence). V lost 1 base and J 4 bases, leaving 7 bases between the germline ends. The CDR3 is 13 amino acids. CDR3: CASSQGPGTEAFF. CDR3 coding DNA: TGTGCCAGCAGCCAAGGACCGGGCACTGAAGCTTTCTTT.

The rearrangement links TRBV7-2 to TRBJ2-5, with TRBD2 as a possible D gene (5 bases). CDR1 is SGHTA and CDR2 is FQGNSA in the germline V gene. The germline V and J ends were trimmed by 0 bases and 5 bases, with 13 bases remaining between them. The CDR3 covers 15 residues. Here the CDR3 DNA reads TGTGCCAGCAGCTTAGCTGGCAGTCAGCGGGAGACCCAGTACTTC. It yields the protein CASSLAGSQRETQYF.

The chain uses TRBV30 and TRBJ2-1; 13 nucleotides line up with TRBD2. CDR1 is GTSNPN and CDR2 is SVGIG in the germline V gene (reference sequence). With 3 bases clipped from V and 5 bases from J, the junction kept 10 bases outside the gene matches. The CDR3 extends over 17 amino acids. Here the CDR3 reads CAWSSRGTSGINNEQFF. The CDR3 DNA follows: TGTGCCTGGAGCAGTAGAGGGACTAGCGGGATCAACAATGAGCAGTTCTTC.

This chain connects TRBV5-4 to TRBJ1-2; TRBD1 might be the D (6 bases). Germline values: CDR1 SGHNT, CDR2 YYREEE (reference sequence). This CDR3 contains 13 residues. V was cut by 4 bases and J by 5 bases, with 12 bases left in between. Written as DNA, the CDR3 is TGTGCCAGCAGCCGGACACAGGGATATGGCTACACCTTC. Amino acids: CASSRTQGYGYTF.

The sample holds many counts of this clone. The chain uses TRBV12-3 or TRBV12-4 and TRBJ2-1, with D perhaps matching TRBD1 (5 bases). This CDR3 contains 11 residues. Between the trimmed V and J ends, which lost 8 bases and 4 bases, there was a span of 6 bases. The DNA of the CDR3 is TGTGCCAGCCAGGGTTACAATGAGCAGTTCTTC. Protein sequence: CASQGYNEQFF.

The chain links TRBV28 to TRBJ1-5, with TRBD1 matching over 7 bases. The germline gives CDR1 MDHEN, CDR2 SYDVKM. V lost 6 bases, J lost 2 bases, and 4 bases stayed unmatched. The length of the CDR3 is 14 residues. The CDR3 region is CASRDRRGNQPQHF. In DNA, the CDR3 is TGTGCCAGCAGGGACAGGCGGGGCAATCAGCCCCAGCATTTT.

CDR3 region: CASSLIFGTANTEAFF. DNA for the CDR3: TGTGCCAGCAGTTTAATTTTTGGGACAGCGAACACTGAAGCTTTCTTT. This chain connects TRBV27 to TRBJ1-1; 7 bases are shared with TRBD1. The germline CDR1 and CDR2 sequences are MNHEY and SMNVEV (reference sequence). V lost 2 bases to trimming and J lost 1 base; unmatched junction nucleotides: 7. The CDR3 consists of 16 residues.

This clone was found once. The J gene is TRBJ2-7, the V gene TRBV6-6; weak D call: TRBD1 (6 bases). The CDR3 has 13 residues. Germline assignment: CDR1 MNHNY and CDR2 SVGAGI (reference sequence). With 7 bases removed from V and 2 bases from J, the gap between germline ends came to 12 bases. The CDR3 sequence: CASIRDIAYEQYF. CDR3 DNA: TGTGCCAGCATACGGGACATCGCCTACGAGCAGTACTTC.

The gene calls are TRBV29-1 and TRBJ1-1; TRBD1 matches at 9 bases. Germline values: CDR1 SQVTM, CDR2 ANQGSEA. The CDR3 contains 13 residues. V shed 7 bases, J shed 1 base, and the junction held 4 bases outside the gene matches. The CDR3 reads CSGVGQGNTEAFF. The CDR3, as DNA: TGCAGCGGGGTGGGACAGGGGAACACTGAAGCTTTCTTT.

The genes are TRBV5-8 and TRBJ1-3; D is unresolved. Germline CDR1 reads SGHTS; CDR2 reads YDEGEE. The CDR3 covers 20 residues. Trimming left V 3 bases short and J 7 bases short, with 32 bases between. CDR3 in amino acids: CASSSVRAGFAETSRNTIYF. The CDR3 region has the DNA TGTGCCAGCAGCTCGGTCCGCGCGGGGTTCGCCGAGACAAGCAGGAACACCATATATTTT.

In its sample, this clone was seen a few times. The chain employs TRBV19 and TRBJ2-7; D is possibly TRBD2 (5 bases). CDR3 length: 13 amino acids. V shed 5 bases and J shed 8 bases, with 16 bases lying between them. Germline CDR1 reads LNHDA; CDR2 reads SQIVND (reference sequence). CDR3 residues: CASSPGSSVQQYF. In nucleotides, the CDR3 is TGTGCCAGTAGTCCGGGGAGTAGCGTGCAGCAGTACTTC.

This clone was counted a single time. J is TRBJ1-1 and V is TRBV4-3, with D unresolved. Between the trimmed V and J ends, which lost 4 bases and 2 bases, there was a span of 14 bases. This CDR3 has 15 residues. The V gene's germline CDR1 is LGHNA and CDR2 YSLEER. This CDR3 reads CASSPTLGDNTEAFF. The CDR3 nucleotides are TGCGCCAGCAGCCCTACACTGGGAGACAACACTGAAGCTTTCTTT.

The chain links TRBV6-6 to TRBJ2-2; TRBD1 matches at 8 bases. CDR3 size: 16 residues. Germline CDR1 and CDR2: MNHNY and SVGAGI (reference sequence). V gave up 4 bases and J gave up 1 base; unmatched junction bases: 5. The CDR3 DNA reads as TGTGCCAGCAGTTCCTTAGACAGGGGGAACACCGGGGAGCTGTTTTTT. Translated, it gives CASSSLDRGNTGELFF.

The rearrangement joins TRBV5-4 to TRBJ2-2, with TRBD2 as a possible D gene (5 bases). Trimming shortened V by 4 bases and J by 5 bases, and 15 bases separated the two germline ends. The CDR3 runs to 15 residues. From germline, CDR1 is SGHNT and CDR2 YYREEE (reference sequence). The CDR3 sequence is CASSASGSRTGELFF. The CDR3 nucleotides are TGTGCCAGCAGCGCCTCGGGGAGCCGAACCGGGGAGCTGTTTTTT.

V gene TRBV7-2 combines with J gene TRBJ2-7; 8 bases agree with TRBD2. Germline V gene data show CDR1 as SGHTA and CDR2 as FQGNSA. Trimming cost V 5 bases and J 0 bases; bases outside gene matches: 9. The CDR3 length is 16 residues. CDR3 sequence: CASSRRGGTPSYEQYF. The CDR3, as DNA: TGTGCCAGCAGCAGACGGGGGGGCACCCCCTCCTACGAGCAGTACTTC.

The rearrangement joins TRBV11-2 to TRBJ1-3, with TRBD1 as a possible D gene (5 bases). The CDR3 has 16 residues. The V gene's germline CDR1 is SGHAT and CDR2 FQNNGV. Trimming cost V 7 bases and J 0 bases, with 16 bases left between them. CDR3 residues: CASTNTGLFSGNTIYF. The CDR3, as DNA: TGTGCCAGCACCAACACGGGACTGTTCTCTGGAAACACCATATATTTT.

This chain uses TRBV28 with TRBJ2-7, with 8 bases matching TRBD1. Germline V gene lookup returns CDR1 MDHEN and CDR2 SYDVKM. After removal of 4 bases from V and 4 bases from J, the junction contained 12 bases not matched to a gene. This CDR3 has 16 residues. The CDR3 nucleotides read TGTGCCAGCAGTTCCTCCGGGACAGGCTATTTTTACGAGCAGTACTTC. Translated: CASSSSGTGYFYEQYF. The full variable domain, its missing parts supplied by reference TRBV28 and TRBJ2-7, is DVKVTQSSRYLVKRTGEKVFLECVQDMDHENMFWYRQDPGLGLRLIYFSYDVKMKEKGDIPEGYSVSREKKERFSLILESASTNQTSMYLCASSSSGTGYFYEQYFGPGTRLTVT.

This clone was seen only a few times. The same CDR3 also results from other DNA sequences found in this sample. This chain uses TRBV10-1 with TRBJ1-2; D unclear. CDR1 and CDR2 (germline): WNHNN, SYGVQD (reference sequence). The CDR3 is made up of 13 amino acids. The V end was cut by 0 bases, the J end by 1 base, with 3 bases between. This CDR3 reads CASSESGNYGYTF. Written as DNA, the CDR3 is TGCGCCAGCAGTGAGTCCGGTAACTATGGCTACACCTTC.